The 3 T cell receptor beta chains below all came from one sample that was sequenced in a study of shared T cell receptors in the human thymus. Assay: immunoSEQ multiplex PCR; the TCRdb copy retains only in-frame clones and omits some. The table shows 630,000 or so clones, with 87% occurring only once. The same sample was also studied in work on human thymus T cells.

The sample consisted of thymocytes. Receptors originate from a boy under two years old with a congenital heart defect.

The chain carries TRBV21-1 and TRBJ2-4; the table assigns TRBD2, which was not confirmed against the DNA. TRBV21-1 is assigned pseudogene status. The CDR3 has 18 residues. CDR3 bases: TGTGCCAGCAAAGCGGGGGGGCCAAGATGGCCAGCCAAAAACATTCAGTACTTC. This sequence encodes CASKAGGPRWPAKNIQYF.

The chain carries TRBV4-1 and TRBJ2-7; 7 positions match TRBD2. J was trimmed by 0 bases and V by 4 bases; bases with no gene match: 18. Germline V lookup: CDR1 MGHRA, CDR2 YSYEKL. This CDR3 is built from 19 residues. CDR3 sequence reads: CASSLLPLGGDYPSYEQYF. CDR3 nucleotides: TGCGCCAGCAGCCTACTGCCCTTGGGGGGGGATTACCCCTCCTACGAGCAGTACTTC.

The chain carries TRBV19 and TRBJ2-5, with D tentatively TRBD2 (5 bases). The CDR3 is made up of 12 amino acids. In germline, CDR1 is LNHDA, CDR2 SQIVND (reference sequence). Trimming took 6 bases from V and 3 from J, leaving 8 bases between them. The CDR3 DNA reads TGTGCCAGTAGCCCGGGGAAAGAGACCCAGTACTTC. Its translation is CASSPGKETQYF.